These 19 T cell receptor beta chains originate from one sample sequenced in a study of beta chain features in type 1 diabetes. Study outcomes and limitations: Among all four CD4+ subsets, Type 1 diabetes patients had TCRB CDR3s that were moderately but significantly shorter.

Reverse transcription of all isolated RNA meant that expressed TCRB transcripts were sequenced. TCRdb's table, derived via immunoSEQ multiplex PCR, lists solely in-frame clones and lacks some. This sample has 300,000 or so clones; approximately 9.7% occur once, and the top ten carry around 1%. These receptors lack a known antigen. Sequenced: central memory CD4+ T cells from blood. These receptors all stem from a man aged 25 to 40 with type 1 diabetes.

The V gene is TRBV2, the J gene TRBJ2-3; TRBD2 aligns across 8 bases. Germline V gives CDR1 SNHLY, CDR2 FYNNEI. The CDR3 sequence is 16 residues long. Trimming took 2 bases from V and 3 from J; bases not matched to a gene: 7. CDR3 DNA sequence: TGTGCCAGCAGTGAAAACGTCGGCGGGGGGACAGATACGCAGTATTTT. Translation: CASSENVGGGTDTQYF.

This clone has a handful of counts. The genes are TRBV28 and TRBJ2-7, with D maybe TRBD2 (6 bases). The CDR3 has 14 amino acids. Germline loops: CDR1 MDHEN, CDR2 SYDVKM. V lost 8 bases, J lost 3 bases, and 17 bases lay in between. The DNA for the CDR3 is TGTGCCAGCGTTACCGGAGGGCCTCACTACGAGCAGTACTTC. Amino acids: CASVTGGPHYEQYF.

This clone has only a few counts. The rearrangement links TRBV6-1 to TRBJ2-7; unclear D gene. There are 13 residues in the CDR3. Germline loops: CDR1 MNHNS, CDR2 SASEGT. Trimming took 8 bases from V and 2 from J, leaving 13 bases between them. CDR3 residues: CASRRSGTYEQYF. CDR3 nucleotides: TGTGCCAGCCGACGGTCTGGGACCTACGAGCAGTACTTC.

The chain recombines TRBV7-2 with TRBJ2-3, with 8 bases matching TRBD1. The V gene end was trimmed by 1 base and the J gene end by 6 bases; junction bases not matched to a gene: 3. Germline V CDR1 and CDR2: SGHTA, FQGNSA. CDR3 size: 14 residues. This CDR3 is CASSLDRTGDTQYF. The CDR3 DNA sequence: TGTGCCAGCAGCTTAGATCGGACAGGGGATACGCAGTATTTT.

The CDR3 here is CASSWPGGNGYTF. The DNA of the CDR3 is TGTGCCAGCAGTTGGCCAGGGGGCAATGGCTACACCTTC. The chain links TRBV28 to TRBJ1-2, with TRBD1 matching over 8 bases. Germline assignment: CDR1 MDHEN and CDR2 SYDVKM. The CDR3 totals 13 residues. V lost 4 bases, J lost 6 bases, and 4 bases stayed unmatched.

This clone has only a few counts. V usage is TRBV10-2 and J usage is TRBJ1-3; D is ambiguous. CDR1 is WSHSY, CDR2 SAAADI, per germline. There are 14 residues in the CDR3. V was trimmed by 7 bases and J by 1 base, leaving 11 bases between them. The CDR3: CASMDSRSGNTIYF. The CDR3 region has the DNA TGCGCCAGCATGGACTCCCGGTCTGGAAACACCATATATTTT.

This clone was picked up a small number of times. The chain employs TRBV5-1 and TRBJ2-1; possibly TRBD1 for D (6 bases). Per the germline V gene, CDR1 is SGHRS and CDR2 is YFSETQ. The V end lost 0 bases, the J end lost 10 bases, and 14 bases lay between the germline ends. The CDR3 has 14 amino acids. The CDR3 is CASSLAQGKDEQFF. CDR3 nucleotides: TGCGCCAGCAGCTTGGCGCAGGGGAAGGACGAGCAGTTCTTC.

This clone came up a few times. V and J are TRBV5-6 and TRBJ2-1, with TRBD2 matching 14 bases. Germline lookup yields CDR1 SGHDT and CDR2 YYEEEE. J was trimmed by 6 bases and V by 5 bases; bases with no gene match: 4. The length of the CDR3 is 15 residues. The CDR3 region is CASSTGLAGVNEQFF. DNA for the CDR3: TGTGCCAGCAGTACGGGACTAGCGGGAGTCAATGAGCAGTTCTTC.

The chain combines TRBV11-2 with TRBJ1-2, with 12 bases aligning to TRBD1. Germline loops: CDR1 SGHAT, CDR2 FQNNGV. Trimming took 2 bases from V and 7 from J; bases not matched to a gene: 2. The CDR3 length is 14 residues. The CDR3 protein is CASSLRDRGLGYTF. DNA for the CDR3: TGTGCCAGCAGCTTACGGGACAGGGGGCTTGGCTACACCTTC.

In this sample, this clone turned up a few times. CDR3 sequence (DNA): TGTGCCTGGAGTGTCTCTTCTGGGGCCAACGTCCTGACTTTC. Amino acids: CAWSVSSGANVLTF. The J gene is TRBJ2-6, the V gene TRBV30; D is unresolved. The V gene lost 0 bases and the J gene lost 1 base, with 4 bases spanning the gap. The germline CDR1 and CDR2 sequences are GTSNPN and SVGIG (reference sequence). This CDR3 region has 14 residues. Together with reference TRBV30 and TRBJ2-6, the CDR3 gives the full variable domain: SQTIHQWPATLVQPVGSPLSLECTVEGTSNPNLYWYRQAAGRGLQLLFYSVGIGQISSEVPQNLSASRPQDRQFILSSKKLLLSDSGFYLCAWSVSSGANVLTFGAGSRLTVL.

This clone was observed many times. This chain uses TRBV7-6 with TRBJ1-2; the D gene is possibly TRBD1 (6 bases). The V and J ends lost 5 bases and 8 bases respectively, with 15 bases between them. The CDR3 is made up of 13 amino acids. In germline, CDR1 is SGHVS, CDR2 FNYEAQ. The chain's CDR3 is CASSPQGRGGYTF. CDR3 DNA sequence: TGTGCCAGCAGCCCCCAGGGGCGCGGGGGCTACACCTTC.

The chain carries TRBV7-8 and TRBJ1-1; D is unresolved. Germline CDR1 SGHVS, CDR2 FQNEAQ. This CDR3 contains 13 residues. Trimming cost V 2 bases and J 5 bases, with 9 bases left between them. CDR3 amino acids: CASSLTRATEAFF. CDR3 nucleotides: TGTGCCAGCAGCTTAACTAGGGCGACTGAAGCTTTCTTT.

The chain carries TRBV4-3 and TRBJ2-5; 11 bases match TRBD1. The J call is uncertain, as TRBJ2-7 better fits the DNA end. There are 15 residues in the CDR3. Germline-derived CDR1 and CDR2 are LGHNA and YSLEER. The CDR3 nucleotides are TGCGCCAGCGAATCTTGGACAGGGGGCGGGTACGAGCAGTACTTC. Encoded protein: CASESWTGGGYEQYF.

This clone was picked up a small number of times. V and J are TRBV19 and TRBJ2-4, with 12 bases that match TRBD2. The germline gives CDR1 LNHDA, CDR2 SQIVND (reference sequence). J gave up 7 bases and V 5 bases, and 9 bases lay outside the gene matches. This CDR3 is built from 16 residues. The CDR3 DNA sequence: TGTGCCAGTAGTGGAAGGACTAGCGGGACTGGGAACATTCAGTACTTC. It is translated as CASSGRTSGTGNIQYF.

V usage is TRBV6-4 and J usage is TRBJ1-1; D is undetermined. CDR3 length equals 11 residues. Germline V gene lookup returns CDR1 MRHNA and CDR2 SNTAGT. Trimming took 7 bases from V and 6 from J, leaving 9 bases between them. CDR3 DNA sequence: TGTGCCAGCACGAAGGGCGCTGAAGCTTTCTTT. This codes for CASTKGAEAFF.

This clone was observed a single time. A much larger clone lies one base from this, so it may be a read error. V usage is TRBV5-6 and J usage is TRBJ2-7; 7 bases fit TRBD1. The junction had 2 bases not matched to a gene; V was cut back by 3 bases and J by 2 bases. Germline V lookup: CDR1 SGHDT, CDR2 YYEEEE. The CDR3 totals 13 residues. DNA of the CDR3: TGTGCCAGCAGCTCAGGGGGAACCTACGAGCAGTACTTC. It is translated as CASSSGGTYEQYF.

In its sample, this clone was seen many times. The rearrangement links TRBV19 to TRBJ2-3; D gene ambiguous. Germline lookup yields CDR1 LNHDA and CDR2 SQIVND (reference sequence). The CDR3 extends over 13 amino acids. Trimming took 4 bases from V and 3 from J, leaving 8 bases between them. The CDR3 reads CASSRAGTDTQYF. In DNA form, the CDR3 reads TGTGCCAGTAGTAGGGCAGGAACAGATACGCAGTATTTT.

The V call is TRBV2, the J call TRBJ1-4; D gene uncertain. Trimming removed 7 bases at V and 6 bases at J, with 12 bases between. The CDR3 extends over 13 amino acids. CDR1 is SNHLY, CDR2 FYNNEI, per germline. The CDR3 region is CASTQEQYEKLFF. For the CDR3, the DNA is TGTGCCAGCACGCAGGAACAGTATGAAAAACTGTTTTTT. Full variable domain (remainder filled in from reference TRBV2 and TRBJ1-4): EPEVTQTPSHQVTQMGQEVILRCVPISNHLYFYWYRQILGQKVEFLVSFYNNEISEKSEIFDDQFSVERPDGSNFTLKIRSTKLEDSAMYFCASTQEQYEKLFFGSGTQLSVL.

The chain employs TRBV18 and TRBJ2-7, with unresolved D. The CDR3 runs 16 residues. Trimming pared 8 bases from V and 7 bases from J, leaving 27 bases between. The V gene's germline CDR1 is KGHSH and CDR2 LQKENI. This CDR3 reads CASQPPATGSLGEQYF. The CDR3 coding sequence is TGTGCCAGCCAACCTCCGGCAACGGGTTCCCTGGGGGAGCAGTACTTC.